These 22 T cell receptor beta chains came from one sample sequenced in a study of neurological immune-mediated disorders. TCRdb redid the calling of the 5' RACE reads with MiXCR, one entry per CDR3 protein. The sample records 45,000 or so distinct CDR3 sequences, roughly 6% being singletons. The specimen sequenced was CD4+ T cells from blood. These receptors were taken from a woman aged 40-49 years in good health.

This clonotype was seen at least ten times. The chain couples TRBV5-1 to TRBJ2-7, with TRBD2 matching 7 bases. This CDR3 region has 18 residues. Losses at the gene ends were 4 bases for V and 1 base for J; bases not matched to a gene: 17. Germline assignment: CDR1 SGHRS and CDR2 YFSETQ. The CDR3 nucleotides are TGCGCCAGCAGCCTGACTGGTATAGCTCGCGGGAGTTCCTACGAGCAGTACTTC. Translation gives CASSLTGIARGSSYEQYF.

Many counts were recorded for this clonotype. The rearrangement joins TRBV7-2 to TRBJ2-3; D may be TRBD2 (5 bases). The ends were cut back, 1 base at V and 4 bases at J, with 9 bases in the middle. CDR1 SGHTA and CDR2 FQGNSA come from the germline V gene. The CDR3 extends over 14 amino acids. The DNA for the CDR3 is TGTGCCAGCAGCTTAGATGGGAGCGCAGATACGCAGTATTTT. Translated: CASSLDGSADTQYF. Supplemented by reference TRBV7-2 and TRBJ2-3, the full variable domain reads GAGVSQSPSNKVTEKGKDVELRCDPISGHTALYWYRQSLGQGLEFLIYFQGNSAPDKSGLPSDRFSAERTGGSVSTLTIQRTQQEDSAVYLCASSLDGSADTQYFGPGTRLTVL.

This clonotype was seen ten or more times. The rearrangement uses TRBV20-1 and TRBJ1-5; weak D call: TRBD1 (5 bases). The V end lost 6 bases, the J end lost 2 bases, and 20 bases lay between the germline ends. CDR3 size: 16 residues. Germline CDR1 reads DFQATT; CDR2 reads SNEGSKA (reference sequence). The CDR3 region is CSAKPSGTARNQPQHF. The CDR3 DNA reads TGCAGTGCCAAACCTTCAGGGACGGCGCGCAATCAGCCCCAGCATTTT.

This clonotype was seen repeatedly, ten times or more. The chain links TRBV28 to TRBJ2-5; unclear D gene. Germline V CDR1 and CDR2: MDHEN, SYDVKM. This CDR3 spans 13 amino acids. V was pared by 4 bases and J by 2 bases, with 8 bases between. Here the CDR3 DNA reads TGTGCCAGCAGTTGGGCAGGACAAGAGACCCAGTACTTC. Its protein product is CASSWAGQETQYF.

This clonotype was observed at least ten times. The CDR3 spells CSARPTGGKEKLFF. Here the CDR3 DNA reads TGCAGTGCGCGACCGACAGGGGGAAAGGAAAAACTGTTTTTT. V and J are TRBV20-1 and TRBJ1-4, with 9 bases matching TRBD1. Trimming cost V 6 bases and J 8 bases; bases outside gene matches: 10. Germline values: CDR1 DFQATT, CDR2 SNEGSKA (reference sequence). This CDR3 contains 14 residues.

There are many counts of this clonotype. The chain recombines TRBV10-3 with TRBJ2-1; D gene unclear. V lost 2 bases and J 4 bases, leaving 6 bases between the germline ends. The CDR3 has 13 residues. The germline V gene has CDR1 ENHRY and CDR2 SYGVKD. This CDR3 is CAISEPKYNEQFF. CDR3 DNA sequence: TGTGCCATCAGTGAGCCTAAGTACAATGAGCAGTTCTTC.

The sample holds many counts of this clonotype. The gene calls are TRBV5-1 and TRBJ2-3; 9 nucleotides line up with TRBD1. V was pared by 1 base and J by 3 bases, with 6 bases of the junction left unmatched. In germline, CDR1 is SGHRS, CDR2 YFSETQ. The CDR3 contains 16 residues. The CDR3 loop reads CASSLWDRVGTDTQYF. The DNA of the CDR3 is TGCGCCAGCAGCTTGTGGGACAGGGTAGGGACAGATACGCAGTATTTT.

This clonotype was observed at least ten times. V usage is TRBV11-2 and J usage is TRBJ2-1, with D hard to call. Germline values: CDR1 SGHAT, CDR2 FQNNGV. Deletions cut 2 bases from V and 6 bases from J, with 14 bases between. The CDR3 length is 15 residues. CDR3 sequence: CASSLRAQPTNEQFF. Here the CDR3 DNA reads TGTGCCAGCAGCTTAAGGGCCCAACCGACCAATGAGCAGTTCTTC.

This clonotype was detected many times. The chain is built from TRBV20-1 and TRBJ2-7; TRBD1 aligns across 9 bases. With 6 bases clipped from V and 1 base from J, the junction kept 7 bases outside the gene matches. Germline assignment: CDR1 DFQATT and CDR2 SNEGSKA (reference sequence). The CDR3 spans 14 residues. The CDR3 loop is CSADGQGRSYEQYF. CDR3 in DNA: TGCAGTGCGGACGGACAGGGGCGTTCCTACGAGCAGTACTTC.

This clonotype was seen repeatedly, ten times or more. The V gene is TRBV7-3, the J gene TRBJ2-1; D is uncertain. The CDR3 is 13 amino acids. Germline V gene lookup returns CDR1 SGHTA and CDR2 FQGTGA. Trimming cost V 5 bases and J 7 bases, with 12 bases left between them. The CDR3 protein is CASSLSFGNEQFF. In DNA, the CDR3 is TGTGCCAGCAGCCTCTCCTTCGGGAATGAGCAGTTCTTC.

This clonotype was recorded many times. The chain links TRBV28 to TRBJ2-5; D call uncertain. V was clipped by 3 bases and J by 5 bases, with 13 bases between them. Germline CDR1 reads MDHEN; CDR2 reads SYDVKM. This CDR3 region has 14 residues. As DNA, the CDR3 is TGTGCCAGCAGTTTGCCAGGCTCCGGGGAGACCCAGTACTTC. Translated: CASSLPGSGETQYF.

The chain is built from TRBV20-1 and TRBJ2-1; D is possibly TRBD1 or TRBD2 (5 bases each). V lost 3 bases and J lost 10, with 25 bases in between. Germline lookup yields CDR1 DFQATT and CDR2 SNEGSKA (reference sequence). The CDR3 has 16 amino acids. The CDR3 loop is CSARASRDHQEMEQFF. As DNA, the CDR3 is TGCAGTGCTAGGGCTTCTAGGGACCACCAAGAAATGGAGCAGTTCTTC.

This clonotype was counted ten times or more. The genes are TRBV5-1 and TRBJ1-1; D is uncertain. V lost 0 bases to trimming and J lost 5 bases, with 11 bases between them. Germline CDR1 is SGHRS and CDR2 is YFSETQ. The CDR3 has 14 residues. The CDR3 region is CASSLVLGGTEAFF. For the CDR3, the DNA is TGCGCCAGCAGCTTGGTTTTGGGCGGGACTGAAGCTTTCTTT.

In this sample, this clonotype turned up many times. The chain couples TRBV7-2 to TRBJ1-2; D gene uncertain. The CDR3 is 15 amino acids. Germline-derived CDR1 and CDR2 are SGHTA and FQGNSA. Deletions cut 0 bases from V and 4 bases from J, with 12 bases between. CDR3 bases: TGTGCCAGCAGCTTAGCCCGACGGAGCTCCTATGGCTACACCTTC. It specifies CASSLARRSSYGYTF.

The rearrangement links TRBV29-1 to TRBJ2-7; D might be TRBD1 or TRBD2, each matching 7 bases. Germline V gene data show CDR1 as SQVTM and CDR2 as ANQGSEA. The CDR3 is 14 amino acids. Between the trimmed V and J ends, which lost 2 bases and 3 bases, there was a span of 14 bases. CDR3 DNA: TGCAGCGTTGAAACCCCAGGGGGGGGCTACGAGCAGTACTTC. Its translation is CSVETPGGGYEQYF.

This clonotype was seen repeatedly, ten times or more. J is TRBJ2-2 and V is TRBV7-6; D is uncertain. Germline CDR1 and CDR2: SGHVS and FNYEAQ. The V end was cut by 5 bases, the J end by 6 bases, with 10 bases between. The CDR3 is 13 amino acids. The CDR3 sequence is CASSPRLAGELFF. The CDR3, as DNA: TGTGCCAGCAGCCCGCGACTGGCCGGGGAGCTGTTTTTT. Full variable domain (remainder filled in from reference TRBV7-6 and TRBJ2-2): GAGVSQSPRYKVTKRGQDVALRCDPISGHVSLYWYRQALGQGPEFLTYFNYEAQQDKSGLPNDRFSAERPEGSISTLTIQRTEQRDSAMYRCASSPRLAGELFFGEGSRLTVL.

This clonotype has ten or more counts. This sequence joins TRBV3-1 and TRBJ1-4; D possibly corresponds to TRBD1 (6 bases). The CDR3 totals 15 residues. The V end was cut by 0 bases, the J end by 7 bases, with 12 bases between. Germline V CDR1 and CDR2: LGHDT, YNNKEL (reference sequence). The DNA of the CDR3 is TGTGCCAGCAGCCAAGATGCAGGGGTGGGTGAAAAACTGTTTTTT. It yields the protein CASSQDAGVGEKLFF.

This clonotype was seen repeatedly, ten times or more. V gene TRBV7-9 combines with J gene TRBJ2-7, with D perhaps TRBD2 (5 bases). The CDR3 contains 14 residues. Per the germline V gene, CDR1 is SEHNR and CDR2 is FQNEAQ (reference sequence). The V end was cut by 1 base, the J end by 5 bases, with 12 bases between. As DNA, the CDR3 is TGTGCCAGCAGCTTAGGATTTCGGCGGGACGAGCAGTACTTC. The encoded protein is CASSLGFRRDEQYF. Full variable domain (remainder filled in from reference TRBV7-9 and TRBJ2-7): DTGVSQNPRHKITKRGQNVTFRCDPISEHNRLYWYRQTLGQGPEFLTYFQNEAQLEKSRLLSDRFSAERPKGSFSTLEIQRTEQGDSAMYLCASSLGFRRDEQYFGPGTRLTVT.

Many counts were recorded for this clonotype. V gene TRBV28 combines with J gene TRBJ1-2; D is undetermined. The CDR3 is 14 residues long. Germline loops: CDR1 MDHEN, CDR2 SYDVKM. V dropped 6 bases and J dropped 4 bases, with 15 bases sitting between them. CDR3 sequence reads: CASSRGGKSYGYTF. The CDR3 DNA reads TGTGCCAGCAGCCGCGGAGGGAAGAGCTATGGCTACACCTTC.

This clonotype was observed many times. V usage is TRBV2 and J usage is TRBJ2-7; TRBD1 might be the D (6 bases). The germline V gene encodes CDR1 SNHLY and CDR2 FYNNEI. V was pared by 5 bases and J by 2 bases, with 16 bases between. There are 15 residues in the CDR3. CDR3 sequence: CASSLTSGAPYEQYF. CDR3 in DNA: TGTGCCAGCAGTTTAACTTCAGGGGCCCCCTACGAGCAGTACTTC.

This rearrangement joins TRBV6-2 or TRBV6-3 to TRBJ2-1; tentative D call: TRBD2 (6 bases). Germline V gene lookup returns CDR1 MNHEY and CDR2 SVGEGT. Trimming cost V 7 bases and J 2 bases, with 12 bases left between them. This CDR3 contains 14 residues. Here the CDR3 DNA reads TGTGCCAGCACGACGGGGGTGGCCTACAATGAGCAGTTCTTC. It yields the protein CASTTGVAYNEQFF.

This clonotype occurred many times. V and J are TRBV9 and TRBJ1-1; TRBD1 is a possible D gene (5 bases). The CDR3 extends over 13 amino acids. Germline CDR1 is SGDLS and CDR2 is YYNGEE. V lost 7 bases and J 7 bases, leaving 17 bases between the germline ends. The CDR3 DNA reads TGTGCCAGCGCTAGGGCGACAGCTTATGAAGCTTTCTTT. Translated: CASARATAYEAFF.